The clone carrying this T cell receptor (beta chain) has a handful of counts. These data are taken from a study of T-cell reconstitution after alpha-beta-depleted transplantation in children. The CDR3 sequence is 14 residues long. Germline CDR1 and CDR2: SNHLY and FYNNEI. V lost 1 base and J 10 bases, leaving 14 bases between the germline ends. Unique molecular identifiers tagged the TCRbeta library. TCRdb independently ran MiXCR on the PCR reads; one entry per CDR3 protein. The sample carries around 600,000 distinct CDR3 sequences, over 9.5% recorded once. The input for sequencing was PBMCs from the stem cell graft donor, taken from the stem cell graft. The chain carries TRBV2 and TRBJ1-5, with D unclear. The TCR comes from a human donor who donated a stem cell graft to a child with acute myeloid leukemia. This chain's CDR3 is CASSEGWQAVPQHF. The CDR3 nucleotides read TGTGCCAGCAGTGAAGGGTGGCAGGCCGTCCCCCAGCATTTT. Together with reference TRBV2 and TRBJ1-5, the CDR3 gives the full variable domain: EPEVTQTPSHQVTQMGQEVILRCVPISNHLYFYWYRQILGQKVEFLVSFYNNEISEKSEIFDDQFSVERPDGSNFTLKIRSTKLEDSAMYFCASSEGWQAVPQHFGDGTRLSIL.